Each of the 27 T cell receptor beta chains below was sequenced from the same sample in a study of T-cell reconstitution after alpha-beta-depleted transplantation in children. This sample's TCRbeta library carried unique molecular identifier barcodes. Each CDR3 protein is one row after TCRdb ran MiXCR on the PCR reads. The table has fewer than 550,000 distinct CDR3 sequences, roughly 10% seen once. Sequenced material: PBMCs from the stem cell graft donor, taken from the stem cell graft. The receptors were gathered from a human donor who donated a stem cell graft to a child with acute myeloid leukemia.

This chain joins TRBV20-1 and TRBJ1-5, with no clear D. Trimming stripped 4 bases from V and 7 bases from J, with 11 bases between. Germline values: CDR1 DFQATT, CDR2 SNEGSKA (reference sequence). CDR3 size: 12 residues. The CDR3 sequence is CSAKAGGQPQHF. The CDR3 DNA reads TGCAGTGCTAAGGCGGGAGGGCAGCCCCAGCATTTT.

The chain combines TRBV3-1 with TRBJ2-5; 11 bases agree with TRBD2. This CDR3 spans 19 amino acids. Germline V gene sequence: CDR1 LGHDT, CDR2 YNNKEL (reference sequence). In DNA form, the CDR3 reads TGTACCTTCAGTCTCGTGGGACTAGCGGCTGAATTCTCCCAAGAGACCCAGTACTTC. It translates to CTFSLVGLAAEFSQETQYF.

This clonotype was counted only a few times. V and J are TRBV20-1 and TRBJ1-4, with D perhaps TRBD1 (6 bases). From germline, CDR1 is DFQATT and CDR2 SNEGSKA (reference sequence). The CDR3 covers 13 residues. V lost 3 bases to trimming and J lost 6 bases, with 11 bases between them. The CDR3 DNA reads TGCAGTGCTAGGGGGGCCCTTGATGAAAAACTGTTTTTT. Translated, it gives CSARGALDEKLFF.

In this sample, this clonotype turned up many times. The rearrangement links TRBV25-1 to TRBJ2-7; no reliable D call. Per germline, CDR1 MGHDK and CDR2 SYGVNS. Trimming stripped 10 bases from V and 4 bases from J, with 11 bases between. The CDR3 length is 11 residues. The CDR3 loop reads CATQVRYEQYF. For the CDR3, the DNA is TGTGCCACACAAGTTAGGTACGAGCAGTACTTC.

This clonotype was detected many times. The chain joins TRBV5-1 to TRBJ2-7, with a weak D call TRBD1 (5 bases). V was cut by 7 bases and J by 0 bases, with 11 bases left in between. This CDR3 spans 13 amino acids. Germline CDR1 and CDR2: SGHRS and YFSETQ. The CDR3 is CASRLGPSYEQYF. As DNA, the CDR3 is TGCGCCAGCCGGTTGGGGCCCTCCTACGAGCAGTACTTC.

The chain's CDR3 is CASSLLGQRGNEQFF. CDR3 DNA: TGTGCCAGCAGTTTATTGGGACAGCGTGGCAATGAGCAGTTCTTC. The J gene is TRBJ2-1, the V gene TRBV27; the match to TRBD1 covers 7 bases. CDR3 length: 15 amino acids. CDR1 is MNHEY, CDR2 SMNVEV, per germline (reference sequence). After removal of 1 base from V and 6 bases from J, the junction contained 6 bases not matched to a gene.

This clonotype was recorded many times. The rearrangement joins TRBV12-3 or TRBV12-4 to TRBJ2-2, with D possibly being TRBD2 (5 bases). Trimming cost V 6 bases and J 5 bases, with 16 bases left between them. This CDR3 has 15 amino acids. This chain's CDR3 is CASSLPGRGTGELFF. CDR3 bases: TGTGCCAGCAGCCTGCCGGGCCGAGGGACCGGGGAGCTGTTTTTT.

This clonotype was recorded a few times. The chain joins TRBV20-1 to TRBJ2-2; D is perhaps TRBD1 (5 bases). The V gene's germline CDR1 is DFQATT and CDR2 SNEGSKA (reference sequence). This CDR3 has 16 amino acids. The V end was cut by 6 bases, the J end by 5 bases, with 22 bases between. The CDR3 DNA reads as TGCAGTGCCCGGAAGTATGTTGGACAACTTACCGGGGAGCTGTTTTTT. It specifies CSARKYVGQLTGELFF.

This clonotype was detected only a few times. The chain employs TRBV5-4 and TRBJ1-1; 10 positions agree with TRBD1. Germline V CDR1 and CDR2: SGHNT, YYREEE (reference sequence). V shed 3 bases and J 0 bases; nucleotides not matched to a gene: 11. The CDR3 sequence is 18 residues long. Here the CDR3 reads CASSSRDRGFQMNTEAFF. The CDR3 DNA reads TGTGCCAGCAGCTCCCGGGACAGGGGCTTCCAAATGAACACTGAAGCTTTCTTT.

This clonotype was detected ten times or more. The CDR3 DNA reads TGTGCCAGCAGTTCCTCGGCTCTGTCCTACGAGCAGTACTTC. As protein: CASSSSALSYEQYF. The chain uses TRBV27 and TRBJ2-7; D gene ambiguous. The CDR3 has 14 amino acids. CDR1 MNHEY and CDR2 SMNVEV come from the germline V gene (reference sequence). The V gene lost 4 bases and the J gene lost 1 base, with 11 bases spanning the gap.

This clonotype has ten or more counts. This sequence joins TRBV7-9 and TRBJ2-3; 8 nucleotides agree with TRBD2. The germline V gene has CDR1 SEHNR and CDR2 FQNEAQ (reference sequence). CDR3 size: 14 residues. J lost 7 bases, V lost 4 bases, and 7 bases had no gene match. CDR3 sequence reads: CASSSLAGPYTQYF. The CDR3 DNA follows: TGTGCCAGCAGCTCCTTAGCGGGACCTTATACGCAGTATTTT.

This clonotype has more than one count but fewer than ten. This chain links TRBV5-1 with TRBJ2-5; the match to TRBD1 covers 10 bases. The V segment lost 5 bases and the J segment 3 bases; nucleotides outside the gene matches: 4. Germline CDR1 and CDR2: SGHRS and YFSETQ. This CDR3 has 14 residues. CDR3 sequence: CASRWGTGEETQYF. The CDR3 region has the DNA TGCGCCAGCAGGTGGGGGACAGGGGAAGAGACCCAGTACTTC.

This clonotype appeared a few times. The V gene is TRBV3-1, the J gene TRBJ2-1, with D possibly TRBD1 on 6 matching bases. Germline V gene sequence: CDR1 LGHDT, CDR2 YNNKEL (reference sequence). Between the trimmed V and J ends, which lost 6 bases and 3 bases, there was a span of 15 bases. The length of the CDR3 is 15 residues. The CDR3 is CASRRTDSGYNEQFF. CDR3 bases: TGTGCCAGCAGAAGGACAGACTCTGGCTACAATGAGCAGTTCTTC.

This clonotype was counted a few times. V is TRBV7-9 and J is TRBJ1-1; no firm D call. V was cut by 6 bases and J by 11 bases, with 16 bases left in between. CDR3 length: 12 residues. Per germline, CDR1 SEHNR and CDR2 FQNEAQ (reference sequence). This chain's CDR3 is CASSYTAGNAFF. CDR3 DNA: TGTGCCAGCAGTTACACCGCAGGTAACGCTTTCTTT.

This CDR3 reads CASSPGRTGGHSPLHF. The CDR3 bases are TGTGCCAGCAGTCCCGGCCGGACAGGGGGTCATTCACCCCTCCACTTT. The rearrangement uses TRBV6-1 and TRBJ1-6, with 10 bases lining up with TRBD1. This CDR3 comprises 16 residues. CDR1 is MNHNS, CDR2 SASEGT, per germline. Germline trimming cut 5 bases from V and 8 bases from J; bases unmatched to any gene: 9.

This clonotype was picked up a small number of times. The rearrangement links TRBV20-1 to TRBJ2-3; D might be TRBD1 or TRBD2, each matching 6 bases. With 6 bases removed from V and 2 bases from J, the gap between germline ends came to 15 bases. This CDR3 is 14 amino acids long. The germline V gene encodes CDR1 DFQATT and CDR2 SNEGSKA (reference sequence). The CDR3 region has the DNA TGCAGTGCCCTAAAAAGGGGGGCCACAGATACGCAGTATTTT. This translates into CSALKRGATDTQYF.

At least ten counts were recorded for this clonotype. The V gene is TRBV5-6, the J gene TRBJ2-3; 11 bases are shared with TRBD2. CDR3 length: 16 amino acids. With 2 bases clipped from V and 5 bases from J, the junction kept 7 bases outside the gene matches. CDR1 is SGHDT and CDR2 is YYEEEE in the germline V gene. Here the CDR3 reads CASSFPPLAGEDTQYF. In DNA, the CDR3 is TGTGCCAGCAGCTTCCCCCCACTAGCGGGAGAAGATACGCAGTATTTT.

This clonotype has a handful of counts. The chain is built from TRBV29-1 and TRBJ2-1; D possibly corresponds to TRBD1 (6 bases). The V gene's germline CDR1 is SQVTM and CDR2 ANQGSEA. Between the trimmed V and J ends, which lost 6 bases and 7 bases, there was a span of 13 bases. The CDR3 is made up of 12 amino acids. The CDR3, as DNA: TGCAGCGTGACACCAAGGGGGAATGAGCAGTTCTTC. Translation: CSVTPRGNEQFF.

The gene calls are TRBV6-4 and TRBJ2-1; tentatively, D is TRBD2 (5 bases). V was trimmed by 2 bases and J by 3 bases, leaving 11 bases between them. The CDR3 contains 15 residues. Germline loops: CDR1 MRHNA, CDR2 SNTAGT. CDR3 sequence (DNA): TGTGCCAGCAGTGACGGGTCGGGGATCTACAATGAGCAGTTCTTC. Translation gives CASSDGSGIYNEQFF.

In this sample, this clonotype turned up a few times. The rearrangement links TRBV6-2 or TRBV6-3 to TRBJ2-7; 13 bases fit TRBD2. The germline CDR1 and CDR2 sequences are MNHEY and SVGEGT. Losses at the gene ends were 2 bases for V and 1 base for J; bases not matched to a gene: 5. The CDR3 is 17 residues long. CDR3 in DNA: TGTGCCAGCAGTTACGGACTAGCGGGAGCGAGATCCTACGAGCAGTACTTC. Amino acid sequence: CASSYGLAGARSYEQYF.

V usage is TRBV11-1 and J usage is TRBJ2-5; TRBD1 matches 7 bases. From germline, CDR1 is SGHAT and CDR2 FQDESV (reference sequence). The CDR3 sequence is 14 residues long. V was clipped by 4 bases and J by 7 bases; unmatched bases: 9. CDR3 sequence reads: CASSWDRLSGTQYF. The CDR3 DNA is TGTGCCAGCAGCTGGGACAGACTCTCGGGGACCCAGTACTTC.

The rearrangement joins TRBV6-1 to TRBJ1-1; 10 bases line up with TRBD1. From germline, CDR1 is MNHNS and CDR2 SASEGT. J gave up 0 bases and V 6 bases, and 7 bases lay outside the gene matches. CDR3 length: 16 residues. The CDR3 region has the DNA TGTGCCAGCAGAAGGGACAGGGGATACATGAACACTGAAGCTTTCTTT. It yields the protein CASRRDRGYMNTEAFF.

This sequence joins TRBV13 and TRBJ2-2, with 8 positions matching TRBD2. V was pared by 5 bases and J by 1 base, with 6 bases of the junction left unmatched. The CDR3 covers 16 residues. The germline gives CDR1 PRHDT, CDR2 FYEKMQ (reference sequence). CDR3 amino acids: CASSIRLALNTGELFF. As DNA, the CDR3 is TGTGCCAGCAGCATCAGACTAGCGTTGAACACCGGGGAGCTGTTTTTT.

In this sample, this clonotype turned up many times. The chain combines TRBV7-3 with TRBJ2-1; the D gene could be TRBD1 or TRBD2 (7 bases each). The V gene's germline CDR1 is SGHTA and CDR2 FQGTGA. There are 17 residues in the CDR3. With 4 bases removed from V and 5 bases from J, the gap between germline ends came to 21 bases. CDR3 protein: CASSSQGGSGWDNEQFF. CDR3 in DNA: TGTGCCAGCAGCTCCCAGGGGGGGAGCGGGTGGGACAATGAGCAGTTCTTC.

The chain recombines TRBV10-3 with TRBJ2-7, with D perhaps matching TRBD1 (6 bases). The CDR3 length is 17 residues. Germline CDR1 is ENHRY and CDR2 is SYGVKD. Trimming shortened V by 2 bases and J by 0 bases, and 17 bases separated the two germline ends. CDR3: CAISETDSQGISYEQYF. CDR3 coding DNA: TGTGCCATCAGTGAGACGGACTCACAGGGAATCTCCTACGAGCAGTACTTC.

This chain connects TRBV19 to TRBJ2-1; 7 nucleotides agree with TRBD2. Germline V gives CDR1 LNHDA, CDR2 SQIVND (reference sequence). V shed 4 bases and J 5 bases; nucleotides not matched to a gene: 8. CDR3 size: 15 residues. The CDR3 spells CASSTLRDYNNEQFF. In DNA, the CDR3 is TGTGCCAGTAGTACCCTTCGGGACTATAACAATGAGCAGTTCTTC.

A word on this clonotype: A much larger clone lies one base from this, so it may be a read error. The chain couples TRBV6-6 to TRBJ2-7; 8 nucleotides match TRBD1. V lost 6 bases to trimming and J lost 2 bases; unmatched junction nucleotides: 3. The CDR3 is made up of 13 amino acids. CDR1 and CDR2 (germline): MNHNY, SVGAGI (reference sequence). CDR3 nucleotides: TGTGCCAGCAGCCGGGACAGGACCTACGAGCAGTACTTC. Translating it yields CASSRDRTYEQYF.